This T cell receptor beta chain emerged from a study of OX40 agonist ivuxolimab in advanced cancers. Study as a whole: Patients got intravenous ivuxolimab at 0.01 to 10 mg/kg every 2 weeks. Dose-escalation subjects each had hepatocellular carcinoma, melanoma, renal cell or head and neck cancer.

The ends lost 5 bases at V and 5 bases at J; junction bases unmatched: 5. The CDR3 covers 14 residues. Germline CDR1 is KGHSH and CDR2 is LQKENI. Repertoires were generated with immunoSEQ multiplex PCR, while TCRdb's copy carries only in-frame clones and drops some. The sample carries approximately 65,000 clones, around nine tenths recorded once. Systemic immunosuppression or a history of autoimmune disease excluded patients. This TCR derives from an adult with an advanced solid tumor such as melanoma, head and neck, liver or kidney cancer. The material sequenced was CD4+ or CD8+ T cells sorted from blood, taken in a trial of the OX40 agonist ivuxolimab. V usage is TRBV18 and J usage is TRBJ2-3; 9 positions match TRBD2. DNA for the CDR3: TGTGCCAGCTCAGTCATAGCGGGAGTAGATACGCAGTATTTT. Its translation: CASSVIAGVDTQYF.